A selection of T cell receptor beta chains follows, all from one sample in a study of blood T cell repertoires in COVID-19. Some clones are missing from TCRdb's copy, which holds only in-frame ones; the method was immunoSEQ multiplex PCR. This table has about 200,000 clones, 75% to 85% appearing once. Sequencing was carried out using peripheral blood. The receptors originated from a woman between 40 and 55 years old with COVID-19, enrolled during active disease. CDR3s include the opening cysteine and the closing phenylalanine or tryptophan. Fields, in order: V gene, D gene, J gene, clone size, CDR3 protein, CDR3 DNA. The D gene is left open where the match is weak. Expanded clones are given a class, and other clones once, few, many or no size at all.

TRBV5-1	TRBD2	TRBJ2-3	.	CASSLGGSGTDTQYF	TGCGCCAGCAGCTTGGGCGGGAGCGGCACAGATACGCAGTATTTT
TRBV6-5	TRBD1	TRBJ1-5	.	CASSLGQGNQPQHF	TGTGCCAGCAGCCTCGGACAGGGGAATCAGCCCCAGCATTTT
TRBV7-8	.	TRBJ2-5	.	CASSSRFPGETQYF	TGTGCCAGCAGTAGCAGGTTCCCAGGGGAGACCCAGTACTTC
TRBV5-1	TRBD1	TRBJ1-2	.	CASRTGTANYGYTF	TGCGCCAGTCGAACCGGGACAGCTAACTATGGCTACACCTTC
TRBV7-8	TRBD1	TRBJ1-6	once	CASSQAGTGASPLHF	TGTGCCAGCAGCCAGGCCGGGACAGGGGCTTCACCCCTCCACTTT
TRBV19	TRBD2	TRBJ2-1	once	CASSSSGTRTYNEQFF	TGTGCCAGTAGTTCGTCCGGGACTAGGACCTACAATGAGCAGTTCTTC
TRBV7-3	.	TRBJ2-7	.	CASSLGQDNEQYF	TGTGCCAGCAGCTTAGGGCAGGACAACGAGCAGTACTTC
TRBV19	.	TRBJ2-7	few	CASSIGISYEQYF	TGTGCCAGTAGTATTGGCATCTCCTACGAGCAGTACTTC
TRBV9	.	TRBJ2-5	once	CASSVGAGPGGETQYF	TGTGCCAGCAGCGTAGGGGCAGGGCCAGGTGGAGAGACCCAGTACTTC
TRBV28	.	TRBJ1-2	.	CASSSPLSQVYGYTF	TGTGCCAGCAGTTCGCCGCTATCGCAGGTATATGGCTACACCTTC
TRBV9	.	TRBJ2-2	.	CASSVGPLGSDTGELFF	TGTGCCAGCAGCGTAGGACCCCTAGGATCGGACACCGGGGAGCTGTTTTTT
TRBV5-8	.	TRBJ1-6	.	CASSLVAGEMGSPLHF	TGTGCCAGCAGCTTGGTGGCAGGGGAAATGGGTTCACCCCTCCACTTT
TRBV10-3	.	TRBJ1-4	many	CAIRNNIGEKLFF	TGTGCCATCAGGAATAACATTGGTGAAAAACTGTTTTTT
TRBV4-2	TRBD1	TRBJ1-2	.	CASSQATGGNYGYTF	TGTGCCAGCAGCCAAGCCACAGGGGGAAATTATGGCTACACCTTC
TRBV5-4	TRBD1	TRBJ2-5	.	CASSLQTGGGETQYF	TGTGCCAGCAGCCTGCAGACAGGGGGAGGAGAGACCCAGTACTTC
TRBV6-6	.	TRBJ2-7	.	CASSQQLYEQYF	TGTGCCAGCAGTCAACAGCTCTACGAGCAGTACTTC
TRBV11-3	.	TRBJ2-7	.	CASTPGPNDEQYF	TGTGCCAGCACGCCAGGGCCGAATGACGAGCAGTACTTC
TRBV7-9	.	TRBJ2-7	.	CASTMGQVSYEQYF	TGTGCCAGCACCATGGGACAAGTCTCCTACGAGCAGTACTTC
TRBV4-1	TRBD2	TRBJ2-1	.	CASSQATSGTIWEQFF	TGCGCCAGCAGCCAAGCGACTAGCGGTACTATTTGGGAGCAGTTCTTC
TRBV11-2	TRBD2	TRBJ2-3	.	CASSLEGRGVVDTQYF	TGTGCCAGCAGCTTAGAGGGCCGGGGGGTGGTTGATACGCAGTATTTT
TRBV6-5	.	TRBJ1-6	.	CASNQGRDSPLHF	TGTGCCAGCAACCAGGGGAGAGATTCACCCCTCCACTTT
TRBV4-1	.	TRBJ2-7	.	CASSQGAGGGYEQYF	TGCGCCAGCAGCCAAGGGGCCGGCGGAGGCTACGAGCAGTACTTC
TRBV7-2	.	TRBJ2-1	.	CASSLRLYNEQFF	TGTGCCAGCAGCCTACGGTTATACAATGAGCAGTTCTTC
TRBV19	.	TRBJ1-1	.	CASSIVGGTEAFF	TGTGCCAGTAGTATCGTAGGGGGAACTGAAGCTTTCTTT
TRBV7-3	.	TRBJ2-5	.	CASSLSNGAETQYF	TGTGCCAGCAGCTTATCAAATGGGGCGGAGACCCAGTACTTC
TRBV27	.	TRBJ1-2	.	CASSMRLGARYGYTF	TGTGCCAGCAGTATGAGGTTGGGGGCGCGGTATGGCTACACCTTC
TRBV10-3	.	TRBJ2-1	.	CAISDKGGTDNEQFF	TGTGCCATCAGCGATAAAGGAGGGACAGACAATGAGCAGTTCTTC
TRBV20-1	.	TRBJ1-2	.	CSASPTAYGYTF	TGCAGTGCTAGTCCGACAGCTTATGGCTACACCTTC
TRBV6-5	TRBD2	TRBJ2-3	.	CASSPIAGGTDTQYF	TGTGCCAGCAGTCCTATAGCGGGGGGGACAGATACGCAGTATTTT
TRBV11-2	.	TRBJ2-2	.	CASSQERLGELFF	TGTGCCAGCAGCCAAGAGCGGCTCGGGGAGCTGTTTTTT
TRBV7-9	.	TRBJ1-1	once	CASSLHNGEAFF	TGTGCCAGCAGCTTACATAACGGTGAAGCTTTCTTT
TRBV7-2	TRBD1	TRBJ2-7	.	CASSLDRGRYEQYF	TGTGCCAGCAGCTTAGACAGGGGGCGCTACGAGCAGTACTTC
TRBV18	.	TRBJ2-5	.	CASSPLRQTYQETQYF	TGTGCCAGCTCACCACTGAGGCAGACTTACCAAGAGACCCAGTACTTC
TRBV29-1	.	TRBJ2-7	.	CSVSSTGLIYEQYF	TGCAGCGTTTCCTCGACAGGACTCATCTACGAGCAGTACTTC
TRBV24-1	.	TRBJ2-3	.	CATSGAYTDTQYF	TGTGCCACCAGTGGAGCATACACAGATACGCAGTATTTT
TRBV5-1	TRBD1	TRBJ1-5	.	CASSPGTGVGQPQHF	TGCGCCAGCAGCCCAGGGACAGGGGTGGGTCAGCCCCAGCATTTT
TRBV6-2/TRBV6-3	TRBD2	TRBJ2-5	few	CASSYATSGGSETQYF	TGTGCCAGCAGTTACGCCACTAGCGGGGGGTCGGAGACCCAGTACTTC
TRBV10-3	.	TRBJ2-7	.	CAISGGEDPEGEQYF	TGTGCCATCAGTGGGGGGGAGGACCCCGAGGGCGAGCAGTACTTC
TRBV9	TRBD1	TRBJ2-7	once	CASSVTGGSLYEQYF	TGTGCCAGCAGCGTGACAGGGGGATCCTTGTACGAGCAGTACTTC
TRBV6-5	TRBD2	TRBJ2-5	.	CASLPSGSGETQYF	TGTGCCAGTTTACCTAGCGGGAGCGGGGAGACCCAGTACTTC
TRBV6-2/TRBV6-3	TRBD1	TRBJ2-1	.	CASSYSTSGTGGLEQFF	TGTGCCAGCAGTTACTCGACTTCTGGGACAGGGGGCCTTGAGCAGTTCTTC
TRBV10-2	TRBD1	TRBJ2-2	.	CASSRGQAGELFF	TGCGCCAGCAGCAGGGGGCAGGCCGGGGAGCTGTTTTTT
TRBV10-3	TRBD1	TRBJ1-2	.	CAISEGTGGNYGYTF	TGTGCCATCAGTGAGGGGACAGGGGGCAACTATGGCTACACCTTC
TRBV6-5	.	TRBJ2-1	.	CASSYSGGSEFF	TGTGCCAGCAGTTACTCGGGCGGGTCCGAGTTCTTC
TRBV6-5	.	TRBJ1-2	.	CASSYSGSDYGYTF	TGTGCCAGCAGTTACAGTGGGAGTGACTATGGCTACACCTTC
TRBV28	.	TRBJ2-1	.	CASSLLVPGRHEQFF	TGTGCCAGCAGTTTATTAGTCCCAGGGCGCCATGAGCAGTTCTTC
TRBV5-4	TRBD2	TRBJ2-5	.	CASSLAPGGKETQYF	TGTGCCAGCAGCTTGGCTCCGGGGGGGAAAGAGACCCAGTACTTC
TRBV3-1/TRBV3-2	TRBD1	TRBJ2-7	.	CASSSHSGTGGTYEQYF	TGTGCCAGCAGCTCGCACTCCGGGACAGGGGGAACCTACGAGCAGTACTTC
TRBV5-6	TRBD1	TRBJ1-2	.	CASSPDRDYGYTF	TGTGCCAGCAGCCCGGACAGGGACTATGGCTACACCTTC
TRBV19	TRBD2	TRBJ2-5	.	CASSSQSGLAGGQETQYF	TGTGCCAGTAGTTCACAGAGTGGGCTAGCGGGGGGGCAAGAGACCCAGTACTTC
TRBV6-5	.	TRBJ1-2	.	CASYLNRAGGYTF	TGTGCCAGCTACCTGAACAGGGCTGGCGGCTACACCTTC
TRBV27	TRBD2	TRBJ2-7	.	CASSLSSGTPYEQYF	TGTGCCAGCAGTTTGTCAAGCGGGACGCCCTACGAGCAGTACTTC
TRBV28	TRBD1	TRBJ1-6	.	CASRTGDLNSPLHF	TGTGCCAGCCGGACAGGGGATCTGAATTCACCCCTCCACTTT
TRBV7-9	TRBD2	TRBJ2-1	.	CASSSTGLAGPNEQFF	TGTGCCAGCAGCTCCACCGGACTAGCGGGTCCCAATGAGCAGTTCTTC